A single sample is the source of the 31 T cell receptor beta chains below, sequenced in a study of T cell responses to AZD1222 COVID-19 vaccine. The table came from immunoSEQ multiplex PCR; TCRdb's copy has only in-frame clones and leaves some out. The profile shows 80,000 to 130,000 clones, around nine tenths of them singletons. The source was peripheral blood, collected on day 0 of AZD1222 vaccination. The receptors were gathered from an adult in good health.

The CDR3 spells CASSQAGGGSPLHF. DNA of the CDR3: TGTGCCAGCAGCCAAGCAGGGGGCGGTTCACCCCTCCACTTT. The chain links TRBV3-1 (or the pseudogene TRBV3-2) to TRBJ1-6, with 8 bases that match TRBD1. The V and J ends lost 1 base and 9 bases, in that order; junction bases with no gene match: 2. Germline CDR1 and CDR2: LGHDT and YNNKEL (reference sequence). This CDR3 has 14 amino acids.

The rearrangement links TRBV20-1 to TRBJ2-1, with no clear D. The CDR3 spans 11 residues. Germline CDR1 and CDR2: DFQATT and SNEGSKA (reference sequence). V lost 7 bases and J 6 bases, leaving 10 bases between the germline ends. The CDR3: CSVLKLNEQFF. CDR3 coding DNA: TGCAGTGTTCTTAAGCTCAATGAGCAGTTCTTC.

The V call is TRBV9, the J call TRBJ2-3; 9 bases are shared with TRBD2. The CDR3 has 15 amino acids. Per the germline V gene, CDR1 is SGDLS and CDR2 is YYNGEE. V gave up 4 bases and J gave up 6 bases; unmatched junction bases: 9. CDR3 sequence (DNA): TGTGCCAGCAGCACCTCCGCGGGGGGGCCCGATACGCAGTATTTT. Protein sequence: CASSTSAGGPDTQYF. Full variable domain (rest looked up from reference TRBV9 and TRBJ2-3): DSGVTQTPKHLITATGQRVTLRCSPRSGDLSVYWYQQSLDQGLQFLIQYYNGEERAKGNILERFSAQQFPDLHSELNLSSLELGDSALYFCASSTSAGGPDTQYFGPGTRLTVL.

The rearrangement uses TRBV7-2 and TRBJ1-5; weak D call: TRBD1 (5 bases). This CDR3 is 13 amino acids long. Germline V gene lookup returns CDR1 SGHTA and CDR2 FQGNSA. Trimming stripped 7 bases from V and 2 bases from J, with 9 bases between. CDR3 sequence (DNA): TGTGCCAGCACCATAGGGGGCAATCAGCCCCAGCATTTT. This codes for CASTIGGNQPQHF.

The chain uses TRBV7-9 and TRBJ1-4; D might be TRBD1 (5 bases). Germline V gene lookup returns CDR1 SEHNR and CDR2 FQNEAQ (reference sequence). The ends were cut back, 3 bases at V and 1 base at J, with 6 bases in the middle. This CDR3 spans 14 amino acids. Written as DNA, the CDR3 is TGTGCCAGCAGCTTCAGGGAAACTAATGAAAAACTGTTTTTT. Translation gives CASSFRETNEKLFF.

The CDR3 loop is CASSSPRDRDEKLFF. For the CDR3, the DNA is TGTGCCAGCAGCTCGCCCCGGGACAGGGATGAAAAACTGTTTTTT. J is TRBJ1-4 and V is TRBV5-6; 9 nucleotides match TRBD1. Germline CDR1 and CDR2: SGHDT and YYEEEE. The CDR3 extends over 15 amino acids. With 3 bases clipped from V and 6 bases from J, the junction kept 6 bases outside the gene matches.

This chain joins TRBV7-9 and TRBJ1-5; D possibly corresponds to TRBD1 (6 bases). The ends were cut back, 5 bases at V and 1 base at J, with 12 bases in the middle. The CDR3 runs 15 residues. Germline assignment: CDR1 SEHNR and CDR2 FQNEAQ (reference sequence). CDR3 in DNA: TGTGCCAGCAGCCAGACCAGGGGAAGCAATCAGCCCCAGCATTTT. Its protein product is CASSQTRGSNQPQHF.

The chain is built from TRBV2 and TRBJ1-1, with 8 positions matching TRBD1. Germline lookup yields CDR1 SNHLY and CDR2 FYNNEI. The J segment lost 5 bases and the V segment lost 6 bases, leaving 11 bases of the junction unmatched. This CDR3 spans 15 amino acids. CDR3 sequence: CASSYSGQGRTEAFF. CDR3 in DNA: TGTGCCAGCAGCTACTCTGGACAGGGTCGGACTGAAGCTTTCTTT.

This clone was detected once. The V and J genes are TRBV7-2 and TRBJ2-7; 7 nucleotides match TRBD2. Per the germline V gene, CDR1 is SGHTA and CDR2 is FQGNSA. V lost 1 base and J lost 6; bases outside the gene matches: 12. This CDR3 is 16 amino acids long. The CDR3 DNA follows: TGTGCCAGCAGCTTAGTGTCGGGGCGGGAGCTCGGCGAGCAGTACTTC. As protein: CASSLVSGRELGEQYF.

This clone is a singleton in its sample. The chain combines TRBV18 with TRBJ1-5; D is perhaps TRBD1 (6 bases). Germline V gene sequence: CDR1 KGHSH, CDR2 LQKENI. With 2 bases removed from V and 1 base from J, the gap between germline ends came to 12 bases. This CDR3 is 16 amino acids long. This chain's CDR3 is CASSPLGGLSNQPQHF. The CDR3 nucleotides are TGTGCCAGCTCACCATTGGGGGGGCTAAGCAATCAGCCCCAGCATTTT. Using reference TRBV18 and TRBJ1-5 for the parts outside the CDR3, the full variable domain is NAGVMQNPRHLVRRRGQEARLRCSPMKGHSHVYWYRQLPEEGLKFMVYLQKENIIDESGMPKERFSAEFPKEGPSILRIQQVVRGDSAAYFCASSPLGGLSNQPQHFGDGTRLSIL.

The count of this clone is one. The genes are TRBV18 and TRBJ1-5; D gene uncertain. Trimming stripped 1 base from V and 5 bases from J, with 3 bases between. Germline V gene sequence: CDR1 KGHSH, CDR2 LQKENI. CDR3 length equals 12 residues. In DNA form, the CDR3 reads TGTGCCAGCTCACCACTCGATCAGCCCCAGCATTTT. This translates into CASSPLDQPQHF.

CDR3 sequence reads: CASSMRGGATNEKLFF. The CDR3 DNA reads TGTGCCAGCAGCATGAGGGGGGGCGCAACTAATGAAAAACTGTTTTTT. The chain combines TRBV3-1 (or the pseudogene TRBV3-2) with TRBJ1-4; D is possibly TRBD1 (6 bases). The germline CDR1 and CDR2 sequences are LGHDT and YNNKEL (reference sequence). The V end was cut by 5 bases, the J end by 0 bases, with 13 bases between. CDR3 length: 16 residues.

The V and J genes are TRBV6-5 and TRBJ2-7, with a tentative D call TRBD1 (5 bases). Deletions cut 7 bases from V and 2 bases from J, with 12 bases between. The CDR3 sequence is 13 residues long. Per the germline V gene, CDR1 is MNHEY and CDR2 is SVGAGI. CDR3 DNA: TGTGCCAGCAACCAGGGTTGGGCCTACGAGCAGTACTTC. It specifies CASNQGWAYEQYF.

The gene calls are TRBV7-8 and TRBJ1-2; D gene ambiguous. The V gene lost 2 bases and the J gene lost 8 bases, with 9 bases spanning the gap. The CDR3 is 12 residues long. Germline CDR1 reads SGHVS; CDR2 reads FQNEAQ. The CDR3 region is CASSLNWEGYTF. The CDR3 region has the DNA TGTGCCAGCAGCTTAAATTGGGAAGGCTACACCTTC.

The V gene is TRBV9, the J gene TRBJ2-3; TRBD2 matches at 7 bases. Germline CDR1 SGDLS, CDR2 YYNGEE. V lost 7 bases, J lost 0 bases, and 5 bases stayed unmatched. The CDR3 totals 14 residues. The CDR3 loop is CASAGTTSTDTQYF. CDR3 DNA sequence: TGTGCCAGCGCCGGGACTACGAGCACAGATACGCAGTATTTT.

V usage is TRBV10-3 and J usage is TRBJ1-4, with D hard to call. The CDR3 is 12 amino acids. V gave up 2 bases and J gave up 7 bases, with 5 bases separating them. The V gene's germline CDR1 is ENHRY and CDR2 SYGVKD. The CDR3 sequence is CAISELTEKLFF. DNA for the CDR3: TGTGCCATCAGTGAGCTGACTGAAAAACTGTTTTTT.

The chain links TRBV7-9 to TRBJ1-1; the match to TRBD1 covers 9 bases. V trimming: 7 bases; J trimming: 5 bases; junction bases outside the gene matches: 8. Germline V lookup: CDR1 SEHNR, CDR2 FQNEAQ (reference sequence). The CDR3 extends over 14 amino acids. CDR3 nucleotide sequence: TGTGCCAGCACCCGAACAGGGGGCACGACTGAAGCTTTCTTT. Translating it yields CASTRTGGTTEAFF.

The J gene is TRBJ1-3, the V gene TRBV9, with 7 bases that match TRBD1. The length of the CDR3 is 15 residues. The germline V gene has CDR1 SGDLS and CDR2 YYNGEE. The junction had 6 bases not matched to a gene; V was cut back by 2 bases and J by 4 bases. CDR3 sequence: CASSVGTGAGNTIYF. Written as DNA, the CDR3 is TGTGCCAGCAGCGTTGGCACAGGGGCGGGAAACACCATATATTTT.

The chain has TRBV6-6 and TRBJ2-1, with D unresolved. V was shortened by 0 bases and J by 3 bases, with 6 bases between the two germline ends. This CDR3 is 14 amino acids long. Germline V gene data show CDR1 as MNHNY and CDR2 as SVGAGI (reference sequence). CDR3 DNA: TGTGCCAGCAGTTACTCTAGGGTCTACAATGAGCAGTTCTTC. This codes for CASSYSRVYNEQFF.

The rearrangement links TRBV5-6 to TRBJ1-6, with D perhaps matching TRBD1 (5 bases). In germline, CDR1 is SGHDT, CDR2 YYEEEE. There are 15 residues in the CDR3. Trimming shortened V by 1 base and J by 7 bases, and 12 bases separated the two germline ends. The CDR3 here is CASSLRAGRNSPLHF. The CDR3, as DNA: TGTGCCAGCAGCTTGCGGGCAGGGAGGAATTCACCCCTCCACTTT.

The chain combines TRBV7-3 with TRBJ2-3, with 7 bases that match TRBD2. J lost 0 bases, V lost 2 bases, and 5 bases had no gene match. The CDR3 covers 16 residues. Germline values: CDR1 SGHTA, CDR2 FQGTGA. Here the CDR3 reads CASSLFGRGSTDTQYF. CDR3 nucleotide sequence: TGTGCCAGCAGCTTATTCGGGCGGGGGAGCACAGATACGCAGTATTTT.

The rearrangement uses TRBV7-2 and TRBJ2-5; TRBD1 matches 8 bases. CDR1 and CDR2 (germline): SGHTA, FQGNSA. The CDR3 runs 16 residues. V lost 1 base to trimming and J lost 1 base; unmatched junction nucleotides: 5. CDR3 DNA: TGTGCCAGCAGCTTAGGCAGGGGGCTTTCCCAAGAGACCCAGTACTTC. It encodes CASSLGRGLSQETQYF. The variable domain in full, with the rest retrieved from reference TRBV7-2 and TRBJ2-5, is GAGVSQSPSNKVTEKGKDVELRCDPISGHTALYWYRQSLGQGLEFLIYFQGNSAPDKSGLPSDRFSAERTGGSVSTLTIQRTQQEDSAVYLCASSLGRGLSQETQYFGPGTRLLVL.

This clone was seen only once. The chain links TRBV27 to TRBJ1-1; D gene uncertain. Looked up from germline, CDR1 is MNHEY and CDR2 is SMNVEV (reference sequence). With 1 base removed from V and 1 base from J, the gap between germline ends came to 4 bases. The CDR3 is 13 residues long. CDR3 protein: CASSLFQNTEAFF. In nucleotides, the CDR3 is TGTGCCAGCAGTTTATTCCAGAACACTGAAGCTTTCTTT.

The J gene is TRBJ1-4, the V gene TRBV3-1 (or the pseudogene TRBV3-2), with D possibly matching TRBD1 (6 bases). The V and J ends lost 1 base and 3 bases respectively, with 9 bases between them. From germline, CDR1 is LGHDT and CDR2 YNNKEL (reference sequence). The CDR3 extends over 15 amino acids. CDR3 nucleotides: TGTGCCAGCAGCCAAGGCCGACAGGCTAATGAAAAACTGTTTTTT. It specifies CASSQGRQANEKLFF.

The chain links TRBV7-2 to TRBJ2-1; 9 nucleotides line up with TRBD1. CDR1 and CDR2 (germline): SGHTA, FQGNSA. CDR3 length: 16 amino acids. Trimming cost V 5 bases and J 6 bases; bases outside gene matches: 11. The DNA of the CDR3 is TGTGCCAGCAGCCCTCACGGGACAGGGTGGGGCAATGAGCAGTTCTTC. It encodes CASSPHGTGWGNEQFF.

The rearrangement joins TRBV2 to TRBJ1-1; D is uncertain. Deletions cut 4 bases from V and 1 base from J, with 10 bases between. The CDR3 is 14 amino acids. Germline CDR1 and CDR2: SNHLY and FYNNEI. This chain's CDR3 is CASSVERPNTEAFF. The CDR3 DNA reads as TGTGCCAGCAGTGTAGAGCGACCGAACACTGAAGCTTTCTTT.

The chain uses TRBV27 and TRBJ1-4, with 7 bases matching TRBD1. Trimming cost V 6 bases and J 9 bases; bases outside gene matches: 13. The CDR3 runs 15 residues. Germline V gives CDR1 MNHEY, CDR2 SMNVEV (reference sequence). Written as DNA, the CDR3 is TGTGCCAGCAGCCCCTCGGGGACAGTTACTCAAAAACTGTTTTTT. Amino acid sequence: CASSPSGTVTQKLFF.

The V and J genes are TRBV18 and TRBJ1-4; a weak D match, TRBD1 (5 bases). This CDR3 contains 15 residues. With 2 bases removed from V and 5 bases from J, the gap between germline ends came to 12 bases. Germline V CDR1 and CDR2: KGHSH, LQKENI. Here the CDR3 DNA reads TGTGCCAGCTCACCAGAGACAGCTCAAAATGAAAAACTGTTTTTT. The encoded protein is CASSPETAQNEKLFF.

CDR3 bases: TGTGCCAGCAGGCACGGGGATAGGGATTCACCCCTCCACTTT. Translating it yields CASRHGDRDSPLHF. The chain combines TRBV3-1 (or the pseudogene TRBV3-2) with TRBJ1-6; the D is unclear. Germline CDR1 is LGHDT and CDR2 is YNNKEL (reference sequence). Trimming pared 6 bases from V and 8 bases from J, leaving 14 bases between. The CDR3 totals 14 residues.

The chain uses TRBV11-3 and TRBJ1-1; D not resolved. In germline, CDR1 is SGHNT, CDR2 YENEEA. V dropped 2 bases and J dropped 1 base, with 5 bases sitting between them. The CDR3 spans 13 residues. DNA for the CDR3: TGTGCCAGCAGCTTAACTCCGAACACTGAAGCTTTCTTT. Its protein is CASSLTPNTEAFF. The entire variable domain, with the rest obtained from reference TRBV11-3 and TRBJ1-1, is as follows: EAGVVQSPRYKIIEKKQPVAFWCNPISGHNTLYWYLQNLGQGPELLIRYENEEAVDDSQLPKDRFSAERLKGVDSTLKIQPAELGDSAVYLCASSLTPNTEAFFGQGTRLTVV.

The gene calls are TRBV6-4 and TRBJ2-2, with TRBD1 identical over 8 bases. The CDR3 contains 16 residues. V was clipped by 6 bases and J by 3 bases; unmatched bases: 9. Germline lookup yields CDR1 MRHNA and CDR2 SNTAGT. CDR3 in amino acids: CASSELGQGYTGELFF. CDR3 bases: TGTGCCAGCAGCGAACTCGGACAGGGTTACACCGGGGAGCTGTTTTTT.